A single sample gave rise to the 6 T cell receptor beta chains below, sequenced in a study of T cell responses to AZD1222 COVID-19 vaccine. TCRdb keeps only in-frame clones here, not all; method: immunoSEQ multiplex PCR. The table lists around 190,000 clones, around 92% of them singletons. The specimen comprised peripheral blood, sampled on day 0 of AZD1222 vaccination. The receptors here all came from an adult in good health.

The chain joins TRBV5-1 to TRBJ2-5, with D possibly being TRBD1 (5 bases). Germline V gene lookup returns CDR1 SGHRS and CDR2 YFSETQ. V dropped 4 bases and J dropped 4 bases, with 14 bases sitting between them. CDR3 length equals 14 residues. CDR3 coding DNA: TGCGCCAGCAGCGATCCAGCCAGGGTAGAGACCCAGTACTTC. This encodes CASSDPARVETQYF.

The rearrangement uses TRBV27 and TRBJ1-1, with D tentatively TRBD1 (6 bases). V lost 9 bases and J 11 bases, leaving 19 bases between the germline ends. CDR1 and CDR2 (germline): MNHEY, SMNVEV (reference sequence). There are 12 residues in the CDR3. The CDR3 region has the DNA TGTGCCAGTCGGGGGCCCGGTGTCCTCGCTTTCTTT. It encodes CASRGPGVLAFF.

This rearrangement joins TRBV10-1 to TRBJ1-1, with D possibly being TRBD1 (5 bases). The length of the CDR3 is 14 residues. Trimming cost V 6 bases and J 0 bases, with 11 bases left between them. Looked up from germline, CDR1 is WNHNN and CDR2 is SYGVQD (reference sequence). The CDR3 region has the DNA TGCGCCAGCAGGTTGACAGCTCTGAACACTGAAGCTTTCTTT. This gives the protein CASRLTALNTEAFF.

This rearrangement joins TRBV9 to TRBJ2-5, with a possible D match to TRBD1 (6 bases). Germline loops: CDR1 SGDLS, CDR2 YYNGEE. The CDR3 runs to 14 residues. Trimming left V 0 bases short and J 5 bases short, with 11 bases between. CDR3 protein: CASSVGAGAETQYF. The CDR3 DNA sequence: TGTGCCAGCAGCGTAGGGGCAGGGGCCGAGACCCAGTACTTC.

This chain links TRBV12-3 or TRBV12-4 with TRBJ2-3; 8 nucleotides align to TRBD2. The trim removed 8 bases at V and 5 bases at J, leaving 6 bases unmatched. The CDR3 sequence is 13 residues long. The CDR3 loop reads CASGRGGGDTQYF. The CDR3, as DNA: TGTGCCAGCGGTCGGGGGGGTGGAGATACGCAGTATTTT.

This chain links TRBV7-3 with TRBJ1-2; no definite D call. Germline CDR1 SGHTA, CDR2 FQGTGA. V was clipped by 3 bases and J by 1 base, with 12 bases between them. The CDR3 runs 15 residues. CDR3 sequence reads: CASSFSSGDNYGYTF. DNA for the CDR3: TGTGCCAGCAGCTTTAGCTCCGGAGATAACTATGGCTACACCTTC. The whole variable domain, remainder taken from reference TRBV7-3 and TRBJ1-2, is GAGVSQTPSNKVTEKGKYVELRCDPISGHTALYWYRQSLGQGPEFLIYFQGTGAADDSGLPNDRFFAVRPEGSVSTLKIQRTERGDSAVYLCASSFSSGDNYGYTFGSGTRLTVV.